The clone carrying this TCR beta chain has ten or more counts. Antigen: not known. This CDR3 is 13 amino acids long. Germline trimming cut 5 bases from V and 8 bases from J; bases unmatched to any gene: 9. Germline V gene sequence: CDR1 GTSNPN, CDR2 SVGIG (reference sequence). These data come from a study of T cells in Graves' hyperthyroidism and ophthalmopathy. RNA transcripts yielded amplified TCR beta CDR3 regions. In the first-round RT-PCR of the TCR CDR3, the HTBI primer set was used. From the multiplex PCR reads, TCRdb called clonotypes with MiXCR, one entry per CDR3 protein. The table lists a few hundred thousand distinct CDR3 sequences, over 13% of them singletons, with about 17% in the top ten. If no ophthalmopathy progression occurred within 18 months, Graves' hyperthyroidism was stable. Study-wide findings and caveats: In validation, the model predicted ophthalmopathy. These predictions came a median approximately 5.9 months before onset. From stable hyperthyroidism, ophthalmopathy was separated by a 13 V-J model.

This sequence was found in a woman between 18 and 29 years old with Graves' hyperthyroidism. This chain connects TRBV30 to TRBJ1-2; the match to TRBD1 covers 9 bases. Sequencing was done on a sample of blood. The CDR3 is CAWAGQGEDGYTF. For the CDR3, the DNA is TGTGCCTGGGCGGGACAGGGAGAGGACGGCTACACCTTC.